This TCR beta chain originates from a study of CD8+ T cells in alopecia areata. The study's findings and limits: Among the cells sequenced in scalp samples are also the resident alphabeta T cells of normal skin. Researchers reported that TCR sharing among patients proved less clear than in mice, possibly HLA-linked. While tofacitinib was given, many expanded lesional clones persisted in scalp and blood.

Germline V gene lookup returns CDR1 SGHRS and CDR2 YFSETQ. V gave up 7 bases and J gave up 1 base, with 12 bases separating them. The CDR3 has 13 residues. Treatment reported: oral pan-JAK inhibitor, 5-10 mg twice daily. Once RNA had been extracted, it was reverse transcribed into cDNA to act as the sequencing template. The assay was immunoSEQ multiplex PCR, and TCRdb's table has in-frame clones only and misses some. The profile shows about 120,000 clones, 45% to 65% of them singletons. A few counts support this clone. Its matching antigen is unknown. The rearrangement uses TRBV5-1 and TRBJ2-7; a weak D match, TRBD1 (6 bases). The material was CD4+ T cells sorted from blood, obtained at week 24, from a patient treated with tofacitinib. This TCR was recovered from a human donor with alopecia areata. The CDR3 region has the DNA TGCGCCAGCGGACAGCATTTTTCCTACGAGCAGTACTTC. Translated, it gives CASGQHFSYEQYF.